What follows is one T cell receptor beta chain and its context. What it binds is unknown. The source of the sample is a study of long-term antiretroviral therapy in people with HIV. The V and J ends lost 5 bases and 3 bases respectively, with 11 bases between them. CDR3 length equals 14 residues. The germline V gene encodes CDR1 LNHDA and CDR2 SQIVND (reference sequence). General study points: Drawn between the mid-2000s and the late 2010s, the blood was possibly obtained under older ART regimens. Pre-ART clonal expansion yielded clones that dominated the repertoire at all time points. Once patients were on ART, diversity went higher but still fell short of transplant donor controls.

The assay, immunoSEQ v3.0, was run at survey level. Sequenced by immunoSEQ multiplex PCR; TCRdb stores in-frame clones only, minus some. The sample comprises approximately 35,000 clones, more than 75% of which are singletons, and approximately 3% rests with the top ten. HIV-positive participants were all treated in the United States. This TCR was sampled from a man aged 18 to 29 with HIV. Material: unsorted PBMCs, obtained 1.9 years after starting antiretroviral therapy. The genes are TRBV19 and TRBJ1-5; D might be TRBD1 (5 bases). For the CDR3, the DNA is TGTGCCAGTAGTCTAGGACAAGTCAATCAGCCCCAGCATTTT. Its protein product is CASSLGQVNQPQHF.